This T cell receptor (beta chain) originates from a study of T cell repertoires in cytomegalovirus infection. Background on the study: From public TCR beta signatures came an indication of both CMV infection and matching HLA type. Whole-study findings and limits: Identification of carriers of CMV plus the relevant HLA was performed using cumulative public TCR beta family frequency.

Germline CDR1 reads SGHTA; CDR2 reads FQGNSA. The CDR3 extends over 15 amino acids. Trimming took 3 bases from V and 6 from J, leaving 17 bases between them. TCRdb fed the reads into MiXCR, producing one record per CDR3 protein. The data hold about 320,000 distinct CDR3 sequences, with 9.5% observed a single time. In regard to this clonotype: Its antigen is still unknown.

The sequence was obtained from a human donor in good health (CMV status not recorded). Some clones in this sample may be carry-over from other donors' samples. The rearrangement uses TRBV7-2 and TRBJ1-2; a possible D gene is TRBD1 (5 bases). Material: PBMCs. DNA of the CDR3: TGTGCCAGCAGCTTCCACTCTTGGGGCACTGATGGCTACACCTTC. Translated, it gives CASSFHSWGTDGYTF.